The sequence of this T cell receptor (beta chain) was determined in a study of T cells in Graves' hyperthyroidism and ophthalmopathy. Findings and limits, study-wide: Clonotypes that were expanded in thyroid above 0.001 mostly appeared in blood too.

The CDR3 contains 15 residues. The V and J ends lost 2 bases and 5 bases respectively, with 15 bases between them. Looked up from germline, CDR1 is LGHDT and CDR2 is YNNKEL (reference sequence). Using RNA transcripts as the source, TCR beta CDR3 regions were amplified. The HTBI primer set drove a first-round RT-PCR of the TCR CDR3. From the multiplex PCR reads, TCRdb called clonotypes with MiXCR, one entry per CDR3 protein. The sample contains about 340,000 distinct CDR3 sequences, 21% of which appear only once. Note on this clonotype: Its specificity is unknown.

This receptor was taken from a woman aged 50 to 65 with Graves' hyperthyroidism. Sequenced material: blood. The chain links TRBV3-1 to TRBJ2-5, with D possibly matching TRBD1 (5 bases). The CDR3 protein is CASSQQGRKKETQYF. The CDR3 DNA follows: TGTGCCAGCAGCCAACAGGGTCGAAAGAAGGAGACCCAGTACTTC.